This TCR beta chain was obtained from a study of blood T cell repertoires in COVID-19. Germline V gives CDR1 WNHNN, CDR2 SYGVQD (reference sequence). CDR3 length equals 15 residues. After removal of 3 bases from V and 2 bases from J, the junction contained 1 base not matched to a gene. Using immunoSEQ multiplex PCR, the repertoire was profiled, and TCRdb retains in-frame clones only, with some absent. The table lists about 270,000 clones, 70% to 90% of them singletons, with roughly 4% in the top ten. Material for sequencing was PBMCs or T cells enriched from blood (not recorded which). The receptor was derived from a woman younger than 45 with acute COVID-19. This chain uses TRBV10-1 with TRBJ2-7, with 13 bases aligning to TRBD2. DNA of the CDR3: TGCGCCAGCAGTGATACTAGCGGGAGGGCCTACGAGCAGTACTTC. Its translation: CASSDTSGRAYEQYF.